The rows below give T cell receptor beta chains drawn from one sample of a study of blood T cell repertoires in COVID-19. The method was immunoSEQ multiplex PCR; TCRdb's version includes in-frame clones alone and lacks a portion of them. The table has fewer than 250,000 clones, roughly 80% seen once. The sequenced sample consisted of peripheral blood. Receptor source: a man between 60 and 75 years old with COVID-19, enrolled during active disease. Each CDR3 is given with its conserved first and last residue.

V gene: TRBV11-2; J gene: TRBJ2-1; CDR3 protein: CASSLSGYEQFF
V gene: TRBV11-2; J gene: TRBJ2-3; CDR3 protein: CASTEGGTDTQYF
V gene: TRBV7-9; J gene: TRBJ2-5; CDR3 protein: CASSRTSGSETQYF
V gene: TRBV12-5; J gene: TRBJ1-6; CDR3 protein: CASGLEDRGNSPLHF
V gene: TRBV4-3; J gene: TRBJ1-2; CDR3 protein: CASSQETGVYGYTF
V gene: TRBV7-2; J gene: TRBJ1-3; CDR3 protein: CASSWGPTGAGNTIYF
V gene: TRBV3-1/TRBV3-2; J gene: TRBJ2-3; CDR3 protein: CASSQAGDTQYF
V gene: TRBV30; J gene: TRBJ2-5; CDR3 protein: CAWSVAGGETQYF
V gene: TRBV9; J gene: TRBJ2-3; CDR3 protein: CASSAPGSWSGSSDTQYF
V gene: TRBV28; J gene: TRBJ2-2; CDR3 protein: CASSLGGTATGELFF
V gene: TRBV5-1; J gene: TRBJ2-7; CDR3 protein: CASSLGLKAYEQYF
V gene: TRBV19; J gene: TRBJ2-2; CDR3 protein: CASNTGAGELFF
V gene: TRBV6-2/TRBV6-3; J gene: TRBJ2-1; CDR3 protein: CASSYRQTRGNVHEQFF
V gene: TRBV27; J gene: TRBJ2-1; CDR3 protein: CASSSRDEQFF
V gene: TRBV19; J gene: TRBJ1-6; CDR3 protein: CASSIGATDNSPLHF
V gene: TRBV7-2; J gene: TRBJ2-2; CDR3 protein: CASSLAQGARTGELFF
V gene: TRBV5-6; J gene: TRBJ1-5; CDR3 protein: CASSRQGGGRQPQHF
V gene: TRBV19; J gene: TRBJ1-5; CDR3 protein: CASSRDTNQPQHF
V gene: TRBV5-4; J gene: TRBJ1-1; CDR3 protein: CASSSGGWGNTEAFF
V gene: TRBV6-5; J gene: TRBJ1-1; CDR3 protein: CASRLQGVGNTEAFF
V gene: TRBV11-2; J gene: TRBJ1-2; CDR3 protein: CASSRGGQGIYGYTF
V gene: TRBV7-9; J gene: TRBJ1-3; CDR3 protein: CASSLNNSGNTIYF
V gene: TRBV3-1/TRBV3-2; J gene: TRBJ1-6; CDR3 protein: CASSASGTGSSPLHF
V gene: TRBV9; J gene: TRBJ2-3; CDR3 protein: CASNRLGGGTDTQYF
V gene: TRBV3-1/TRBV3-2; J gene: TRBJ1-2; CDR3 protein: CASSPGQPYGYTF
V gene: TRBV5-1; J gene: TRBJ1-1; CDR3 protein: CASSLMDRGLTEAFF
V gene: TRBV3-1/TRBV3-2; J gene: TRBJ2-5; CDR3 protein: CASSPPGLAGGETQYF
V gene: TRBV9; J gene: TRBJ2-2; CDR3 protein: CASSPVPGLAPTGELFF
V gene: TRBV6-6; J gene: TRBJ2-5; CDR3 protein: CASSYEGAGETQYF
V gene: TRBV6-6; J gene: TRBJ1-5; CDR3 protein: CASSYAGARQPQHF
V gene: TRBV28; J gene: TRBJ1-5; CDR3 protein: CASRGQWTTYNQPQHF
V gene: TRBV5-6; J gene: TRBJ2-7; CDR3 protein: CASSLAAYEQYF
V gene: TRBV6-6; J gene: TRBJ2-3; CDR3 protein: CASSYEGRSTDTQYF
V gene: TRBV7-9; J gene: TRBJ2-6; CDR3 protein: CASSLDRGPSGGANVLTF
V gene: TRBV5-1; J gene: TRBJ1-2; CDR3 protein: CASSSDSQTNYGYTF
V gene: TRBV24-1; J gene: TRBJ1-1; CDR3 protein: CATSERWRTEAFF
V gene: TRBV9; J gene: TRBJ1-2; CDR3 protein: CASNRDSNYGYTF
V gene: TRBV30; J gene: TRBJ2-7; CDR3 protein: CAWRQGGGQYF
V gene: TRBV19; J gene: TRBJ2-7; CDR3 protein: CASSLGLSYEQYF
V gene: TRBV19; J gene: TRBJ1-1; CDR3 protein: CASSMNRATEAFF
V gene: TRBV3-1/TRBV3-2; J gene: TRBJ2-2; CDR3 protein: CASSPPPSGTGELFF
V gene: TRBV15; J gene: TRBJ1-2; CDR3 protein: CATSSRDRVYGYTF
V gene: TRBV5-1; J gene: TRBJ1-4; CDR3 protein: CASSLGDRGTWEKLFF
V gene: TRBV2; J gene: TRBJ2-3; CDR3 protein: CASSDATTSTDTQYF
V gene: TRBV7-9; J gene: TRBJ1-2; CDR3 protein: CASSLWGQPGNYGYTF
V gene: TRBV18; J gene: TRBJ1-6; CDR3 protein: CASSLNSGQGYSPLHF
V gene: TRBV27; J gene: TRBJ2-7; CDR3 protein: CASSFLGASQYEQYF
V gene: TRBV27; J gene: TRBJ1-1; CDR3 protein: CASSLSSGMMNTEAFF
V gene: TRBV5-6; J gene: TRBJ2-1; CDR3 protein: CASSLVVGEQNNEQFF
V gene: TRBV2; J gene: TRBJ1-1; CDR3 protein: CASLTGMNTEAFF
V gene: TRBV9; J gene: TRBJ2-1; CDR3 protein: CASSVEQGSYNEQFF
V gene: TRBV6-5; J gene: TRBJ2-2; CDR3 protein: CASSWTSGPGGELFF